This T cell receptor (beta chain) was sequenced during a study of blood T cell repertoires in COVID-19. Overall study: T cells, B-cell-depleted T cells, or PBMCs supplied cDNA or gDNA.

The V gene's germline CDR1 is SGHRS and CDR2 YFSETQ. The CDR3 runs to 15 residues. J lost 5 bases, V lost 3 bases, and 7 bases had no gene match. Data came from immunoSEQ multiplex PCR; TCRdb stores just in-frame clones and leaves some out. The table has some 520,000 clones, 85% to 90% seen once. This TCR was sampled from a man younger than 35 with COVID-19, enrolled during active disease. The chain employs TRBV5-1 and TRBJ1-4; 7 bases fit TRBD1. Material: peripheral blood. CDR3 in amino acids: CASSSTGPPNEKLFF. The CDR3 bases are TGCGCCAGCAGCTCGACAGGGCCCCCAAATGAAAAACTGTTTTTT.